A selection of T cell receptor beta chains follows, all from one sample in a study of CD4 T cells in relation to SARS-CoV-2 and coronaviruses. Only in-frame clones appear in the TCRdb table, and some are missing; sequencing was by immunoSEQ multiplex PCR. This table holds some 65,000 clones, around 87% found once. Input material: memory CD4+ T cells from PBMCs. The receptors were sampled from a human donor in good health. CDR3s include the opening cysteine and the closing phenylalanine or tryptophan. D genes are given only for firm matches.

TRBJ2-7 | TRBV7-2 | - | TGTGCCAGCAGCTTCCCTACAGAATCCTACGAGCAGTACTTC | CASSFPTESYEQYF
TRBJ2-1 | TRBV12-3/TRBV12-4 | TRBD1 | TGTGCCAGCAGGGCAGGGGGACGGGATGAGCAGTTCTTC | CASRAGGRDEQFF
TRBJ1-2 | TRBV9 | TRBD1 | TGTGCCAGCAGCGTAATGATAACAGGGGACTATGGCTACACCTTC | CASSVMITGDYGYTF
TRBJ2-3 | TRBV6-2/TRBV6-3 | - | TGTGCCAGCAGCGGCCTGGGTGCCACAGATACGCAGTATTTT | CASSGLGATDTQYF
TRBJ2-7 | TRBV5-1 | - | TGCGCCAGCAGTTCGGGGGCAGTTTCCTACGAGCAGTACTTC | CASSSGAVSYEQYF
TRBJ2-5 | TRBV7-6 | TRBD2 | TGTGCCAGCAGCTTAGCCGCCAACAGGGGACTAGCGGGGGGACAAGAGACCCAGTACTTC | CASSLAANRGLAGGQETQYF
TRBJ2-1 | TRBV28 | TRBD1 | TGTGCCAGCACCTTGGGACAGTACAATGAGCAGTTCTTC | CASTLGQYNEQFF
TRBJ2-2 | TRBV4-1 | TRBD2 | TGCGCCAGCAGCCTAGGACGAACGGGAGGGCCGGCCGGGGAGCTGTTTTTT | CASSLGRTGGPAGELFF
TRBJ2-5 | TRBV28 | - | TGTGCCAGCAGTTTATTCCAAGAGACCCAGTACTTC | CASSLFQETQYF
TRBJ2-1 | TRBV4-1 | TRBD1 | TGCGCCAGCAGCCCCCGGGACAGCAGGAATGAGCAGTTCTTC | CASSPRDSRNEQFF
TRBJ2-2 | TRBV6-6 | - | TGTGCCAGCAGGATCCCGGGATCGCCCGGGGAGCTGTTTTTT | CASRIPGSPGELFF
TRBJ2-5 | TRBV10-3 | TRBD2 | TGTGCCATCAGTGAAGGGACTAGCGGGGGGGCGGAGGAGACCCAGTACTTC | CAISEGTSGGAEETQYF
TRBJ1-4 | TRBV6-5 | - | TGTGCCAGCAGTTACTCCCGGGGGGCCTATGAAAAACTGTTTTTT | CASSYSRGAYEKLFF
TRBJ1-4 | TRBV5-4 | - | TGTGCCAGCAGGCGGCCGGGACTCACCGAGGGTGAAAAACTGTTTTTT | CASRRPGLTEGEKLFF
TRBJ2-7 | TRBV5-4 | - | TGTGCCAGCAGCGGTGCACCCACGATACTCCTCGAGCAGTACTTC | CASSGAPTILLEQYF
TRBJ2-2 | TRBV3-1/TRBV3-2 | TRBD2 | TGTGCCAGCAGCCAAGATTTCAGCGGGGGGCCCGGGGAGCTGTTTTTT | CASSQDFSGGPGELFF
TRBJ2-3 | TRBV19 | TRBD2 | TGTGCCAGTAGTCCCCTTAGCGGGAGTCTAACAGATACGCAGTATTTT | CASSPLSGSLTDTQYF
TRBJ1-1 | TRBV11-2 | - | TGTGCCAGCAGCTTAAGCCCCAGGAACACTGAAGCTTTCTTT | CASSLSPRNTEAFF
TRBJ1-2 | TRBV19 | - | TGTGCCAGTAGTATAGCGTCAACACCCAACTATGGCTACACCTTC | CASSIASTPNYGYTF
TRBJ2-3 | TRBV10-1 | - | TGCGCCAGCAGTGAGTCGTCAGATACGCAGTATTTT | CASSESSDTQYF
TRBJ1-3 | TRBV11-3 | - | TGTGCCAGCAGCTTAAGAAATGGAAACACCATATATTTT | CASSLRNGNTIYF
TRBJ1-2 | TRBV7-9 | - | TGTGCCAGCAGCCCAGACGATTCCAGTGGTGGCTACACCTTC | CASSPDDSSGGYTF